The 32 T cell receptor beta chains given below trace back to one sample, sequenced in a study of tumor and adjacent non-tumor tissue in lung cancer. This sample's RNA came from whole unsorted tissue. This non-tumor lung sample came from over 3 cm beyond the tumor edge. TCRbeta libraries were built with three rounds of nested PCR, modified from ARM-PCR. TCRdb re-called the multiplex PCR reads through MiXCR, storing one row per CDR3 protein. The table records about 75,000 distinct CDR3 sequences, around 65% of them present only once. The sequenced sample consisted of distant non-tumor lung tissue. All receptors derive from a woman aged 45 to 65 with non-small cell lung cancer.

This clonotype was found once. One end of the junction varies from germline; a read error may be responsible. This chain joins TRBV10-1 and TRBJ2-1; tentatively, D is TRBD1 or TRBD2 (5 bases each). The CDR3 extends over 17 amino acids. Per germline, CDR1 WNHNN and CDR2 SYGVQD (reference sequence). CDR3 sequence reads: CASRPDIGFGGDYELFF. The CDR3, as DNA: TGCGCCAGCCGTCCGGACATCGGCTTTGGCGGTGACTATGAGCTGTTCTTC.

This clonotype was detected many times. The chain uses TRBV20-1 and TRBJ1-5; D call uncertain. Deletions cut 5 bases from V and 6 bases from J, with 11 bases between. CDR3 length: 12 amino acids. Germline assignment: CDR1 DFQATT and CDR2 SNEGSKA (reference sequence). DNA for the CDR3: TGCAGTGCTGGCAGAAGACGTCAGCCCCAGCATTTT. Translated: CSAGRRRQPQHF.

The chain has TRBV12-3 or TRBV12-4 and TRBJ2-7; no definite D call. V lost 7 bases to trimming and J lost 5 bases, with 15 bases between them. The CDR3 length is 13 residues. The CDR3 loop is CASTQPDANEQYF. In DNA, the CDR3 is TGTGCCAGCACCCAGCCAGACGCCAACGAGCAGTACTTC.

As for this clonotype: A much larger clone is a single base away; this may be a read error. This sequence joins TRBV20-1 and TRBJ2-7, with D possibly being TRBD1 (5 bases). The CDR3 loop spans 12 amino acids. Germline loops: CDR1 DFQATT, CDR2 SNEGSKA (reference sequence). CDR3 residues: CSARQGFEERYF. The CDR3 DNA reads as TGCAGTGCCAGGCAGGGTTTTGAAGAGCGGTACTTC.

This chain joins TRBV18 and TRBJ1-5; D is unclear. The CDR3 length is 13 residues. Deletions cut 5 bases from V and 9 bases from J, with 14 bases between. CDR1 KGHSH and CDR2 LQKENI come from the germline V gene. In DNA form, the CDR3 reads TGTGCCAGCTCAACCGTGTACGGAAGGCCCCAGCATTTT. As protein: CASSTVYGRPQHF.

Note on this clonotype: The CDR3 end shows no conserved phenylalanine or tryptophan, and so a read error is likely. The DNA is omitted, as the CDR3 cannot be located on it reliably, and the CDR3 follows TCRdb's listing. The V and J genes are TRBV6-1 and TRBJ2-1. Ends included, the CDR3 has 16 residues. Germline V gene lookup returns CDR1 MNHNS and CDR2 SASEGT. The CDR3 sequence: CASSEEWGTSYNERFL.

A few counts support this clonotype. This may stem from a read error, because a much larger clone lies one nucleotide away. The chain combines TRBV6-2 or TRBV6-3 with TRBJ2-1, with D tentatively TRBD2 (5 bases). Trimming cost V 4 bases and J 3 bases, with 19 bases left between them. Per the germline V gene, CDR1 is MNHEY and CDR2 is SVGEGT. This CDR3 is built from 17 residues. In nucleotides, the CDR3 is TGTGCCAGCAGTTCCTTGGCTAGCCGTACAAACTACAATGAGCAGTTCTTC. It codes for CASSSLASRTNYNEQFF.

With regard to this clonotype: It may be a read error: a sequence one base away is much more abundant. The gene calls are TRBV12-3 or TRBV12-4 and TRBJ1-1, with D possibly TRBD1 on 6 matching bases. This CDR3 is 15 amino acids long. Here the CDR3 reads CVSRTSGGGQTEAFF. Written as DNA, the CDR3 is TGTGTCAGCAGAACCTCGGGAGGGGGGCAGACTGAAGCTTTCTTT.

Concerning this clonotype itself: The junction does not match germline at one end; this may be a read error. The chain has TRBV5-5 and TRBJ1-2; 7 bases fit TRBD1. This CDR3 has 13 amino acids. The V gene's germline CDR1 is SGHKS and CDR2 YYEKEE (reference sequence). This CDR3 reads CANSGTANYGYTF. In DNA, the CDR3 is TGCGCCAACAGCGGGACAGCTAACTATGGCTACACCTTC.

As to this clonotype: This may come from a read error, since a much larger clone is one base off. This chain joins TRBV6-5 and TRBJ2-1; 11 bases line up with TRBD2. The germline V gene has CDR1 MNHEY and CDR2 SVGAGI. The CDR3 is made up of 17 amino acids. The CDR3, as DNA: TGTGCCAGCAGTTACCTCCCTAGCGGGAGGATTTACAATGAGCAGTCCTTC. Its protein is CASSYLPSGRIYNEQSF.

A word on this clonotype: With a much larger clone just one base away, this may be a read error. This chain connects TRBV20-1 to TRBJ2-5; 8 bases match TRBD2. The CDR3 consists of 16 residues. V was clipped by 1 base and J by 2 bases; unmatched bases: 9. Looked up from germline, CDR1 is DFQATT and CDR2 is SNEGSKA (reference sequence). The DNA for the CDR3 is TGCAGTGCTAGAGTGTGGACTAGCAGCACTCAAGAGACCCAGTACTTC. Its translation: CSARVWTSSTQETQYF.

Of note for this clonotype: One end of the junction is discordant with germline, which a read error may explain. CDR3 in DNA: TGTGCCAGCAGCTTCGGGAATGGGGTTACCTACGAGCACTACTTC. Translating gives CASSFGNGVTYEHYF. V gene TRBV11-2 combines with J gene TRBJ2-7, with D maybe TRBD2 (5 bases). The germline V gene has CDR1 SGHAT and CDR2 FQNNGV. The CDR3 is 15 residues long.

About this clonotype: This CDR3 is missing its conserved last phenylalanine or tryptophan, likely due to a read error. The CDR3 sequence is CASSLELKSRQFL. The DNA for the CDR3 is TGTGCCAGCAGCTTAGAATTGAAGAGTAGGCAGTTCTTA. This chain joins TRBV11-2 and TRBJ2-1; no reliable D call. Trimming pared 0 bases from V and 12 bases from J, leaving 12 bases between. Germline CDR1 SGHAT, CDR2 FQNNGV. CDR3 size: 13 residues.

The rearrangement uses TRBV9 and TRBJ2-5; D remains unclear. Per the germline V gene, CDR1 is SGDLS and CDR2 is YYNGEE. V gave up 0 bases and J gave up 5 bases, with 14 bases separating them. The CDR3 sequence is 15 residues long. CDR3 nucleotides: TGTGCCAGCAGCGTAGGATCGGTGGGTACTGAGACCCAGTACTTC. It codes for CASSVGSVGTETQYF.

In its sample, this clonotype was seen a few times. The DNA of the CDR3 is TGCAGTGCTAAACTTCCGGGGAGGGTTTATAATGAGCAGTTCTTC. This translates into CSAKLPGRVYNEQFF. The V call is TRBV20-1, the J call TRBJ2-1; 7 bases line up with TRBD2. CDR1 is DFQATT, CDR2 SNEGSKA, per germline (reference sequence). The CDR3 contains 15 residues. After removal of 4 bases from V and 7 bases from J, the junction contained 13 bases not matched to a gene.

This clonotype has just a few counts. The CDR3 region is CASSPRPRIVFRNYNEQFF. Here the CDR3 DNA reads TGTGCCAGCAGCCCCCGACCGCGAATAGTCTTCCGAAACTACAATGAGCAGTTCTTC. J is TRBJ2-1 and V is TRBV28; unclear D gene. The germline gives CDR1 MDHEN, CDR2 SYDVKM. There are 19 residues in the CDR3. V dropped 6 bases and J dropped 3 bases, with 27 bases sitting between them.

In the case of this clonotype: A much larger clone differs by one base, so this may be a read error. The chain employs TRBV5-4 and TRBJ2-1; D is perhaps TRBD1 (5 bases). This CDR3 comprises 13 residues. V was shortened by 4 bases and J by 8 bases, with 13 bases between the two germline ends. CDR1 SGHNT and CDR2 YYREEE come from the germline V gene (reference sequence). The CDR3 DNA sequence: TGTGCCAGCAGCGAGGTTGACAGTCATGAGCAGTTCTTC. The encoded protein is CASSEVDSHEQFF.

The rearrangement links TRBV20-1 to TRBJ2-7; 7 nucleotides match TRBD2. Looked up from germline, CDR1 is DFQATT and CDR2 is SNEGSKA (reference sequence). This CDR3 region has 12 residues. J was trimmed by 3 bases and V by 8 bases; bases with no gene match: 7. The CDR3 DNA reads TGCAGTATGGGAGGGATCAACTACGAGCAGTACTTC. It translates to CSMGGINYEQYF.

The chain combines TRBV12-3 or TRBV12-4 with TRBJ1-5; D gene unclear. The CDR3 totals 14 residues. Trimming pared 5 bases from V and 11 bases from J, leaving 19 bases between. CDR3 DNA: TGTGCCAGCAGTGACACAAGTGGTAATAAGTCCCAGCATTTT. It specifies CASSDTSGNKSQHF.

This clonotype is large (0.1 to 1%). The junction and the germline gene differ at one end; a read error may be behind it. The chain uses TRBV11-2 and TRBJ2-3; D perhaps matches TRBD1 (5 bases). This CDR3 is built from 13 residues. CDR1 SGHAT and CDR2 FQNNGV come from the germline V gene. The chain's CDR3 is CASSLDVTATQYF. CDR3 coding DNA: TGTGCCAGCAGCTTAGATGTGACAGCTACGCAGTATTTT.

This clonotype was counted only a few times. A much bigger clone sits one base away, suggesting this may be a read error. This sequence joins TRBV5-4 and TRBJ2-3; D not resolved. Per germline, CDR1 SGHNT and CDR2 YYREEE (reference sequence). The CDR3 is made up of 12 amino acids. Written as DNA, the CDR3 is TGTGCCGGCAGCTTGTTCTTAGATACGCAGTATTTT. This encodes CAGSLFLDTQYF.

The J gene is TRBJ2-5, the V gene TRBV11-1; either TRBD1 or TRBD2 may fit D (5 bases each). Germline assignment: CDR1 SGHAT and CDR2 FQDESV (reference sequence). Trimming pared 9 bases from V and 5 bases from J, leaving 16 bases between. This CDR3 has 13 residues. The DNA of the CDR3 is TGTGCCAGTACCGAGGGGATTAGCGAGACCCAGTACTTC. This translates into CASTEGISETQYF.

This clonotype was seen a single time. The junction differs from germline at one of its ends, possibly a read error. The J gene is TRBJ1-2, the V gene TRBV4-3, with a possible D match to TRBD1 (5 bases). Germline V gives CDR1 LGHNA, CDR2 YSLEER. The CDR3 totals 15 residues. CDR3 nucleotides: TGCGCCAGCAGCCCTGGGAGAGGGGTTACCTATGGCTATACCTTC. Protein sequence: CASSPGRGVTYGYTF.

This chain connects TRBV29-1 to TRBJ2-1; TRBD2 might be the D (5 bases). V lost 5 bases to trimming and J lost 13 bases, with 24 bases between them. Germline CDR1 reads SQVTM; CDR2 reads ANQGSEA. The CDR3 contains 14 residues. CDR3 region: CSVMKRNTYNVQFF. The CDR3 DNA follows: TGCAGCGTTATGAAGCGGAACACCTACAATGTACAGTTCTTC.

This clonotype came up many times. The chain is built from TRBV6-5 and TRBJ2-7; the match to TRBD2 covers 7 bases. The J segment lost 3 bases and the V segment lost 0 bases, leaving 14 bases of the junction unmatched. The CDR3 has 18 residues. Germline CDR1 is MNHEY and CDR2 is SVGAGI. CDR3 residues: CASSYSRSLFGTNYEQYF. For the CDR3, the DNA is TGTGCCAGCAGTTACTCGAGATCCCTCTTCGGGACTAACTACGAGCAGTACTTC.

About this clonotype itself: A much more abundant neighbour one base away suggests this may be a read error. The gene calls are TRBV20-1 and TRBJ2-5; D is uncertain. This CDR3 contains 11 residues. Germline CDR1 is DFQATT and CDR2 is SNEGSKA (reference sequence). The CDR3 DNA is TGCAGTGCTAGTATTTCGTTGACCGAGTACTTC. Protein: CSASISLTEYF.

The V gene is TRBV4-1, the J gene TRBJ2-4; a weak D match, TRBD2 (5 bases). The V gene's germline CDR1 is MGHRA and CDR2 YSYEKL. The CDR3 loop spans 14 amino acids. V gave up 3 bases and J gave up 6 bases, with 12 bases separating them. This CDR3 is CASSHGLLGNIQYF. The DNA of the CDR3 is TGCGCCAGCAGCCACGGACTGTTGGGAAACATTCAGTACTTC.

The chain carries TRBV4-1 and TRBJ2-1; TRBD1 agrees at 9 bases. CDR3 length: 14 amino acids. The germline CDR1 and CDR2 sequences are MGHRA and YSYEKL. Germline trimming cut 3 bases from V and 11 bases from J; bases unmatched to any gene: 8. CDR3 sequence: CASSHGQGTHQQFF. The DNA of the CDR3 is TGCGCCAGCAGCCACGGACAGGGGACGCATCAGCAGTTCTTC.

To note about this clonotype: A much larger clone differs from this one at a single base, so this may be a read error. The gene calls are TRBV20-1 and TRBJ2-7, with D perhaps matching TRBD1 or TRBD2 (5 bases each). The germline gives CDR1 DFQATT, CDR2 SNEGSKA (reference sequence). The CDR3 has 12 amino acids. Between the trimmed V and J ends, which lost 0 bases and 5 bases, there was a span of 8 bases. The CDR3 nucleotides are TGCAGTGCTAGAGACAGGGACCACGAGCAGTACTTC. Translation gives CSARDRDHEQYF.

About this clonotype itself: This may stem from a read error, because a much larger clone lies one nucleotide away. The rearrangement links TRBV20-1 to TRBJ2-3; D uncertain. The germline V gene encodes CDR1 DFQATT and CDR2 SNEGSKA (reference sequence). This CDR3 is 11 amino acids long. Trimming removed 7 bases at V and 8 bases at J, with 13 bases between. CDR3 sequence reads: CSDRTGSTQYF. The CDR3, as DNA: TGCAGTGATAGGACCGGTTCTACGCAGTATTTT.

As for this clonotype: A read error is possible here, since a much larger clone lies one base away. The J gene is TRBJ2-7, the V gene TRBV1. TRBV1 corresponds to a pseudogene. CDR3 length equals 13 residues. The CDR3, as DNA: TGCACCAGCAGCCAAGATAGCCGCTACGAGCAGTACTTC. As protein: CTSSQDSRYEQYF.

In this sample, this clonotype turned up many times. The rearrangement joins TRBV20-1 to TRBJ2-1; D ambiguous. The germline CDR1 and CDR2 sequences are DFQATT and SNEGSKA (reference sequence). The CDR3 is 10 residues long. The CDR3 spells CSPLGNEQFF. CDR3 in DNA: TGCAGCCCCCTGGGGAATGAGCAGTTCTTC.